The entry below describes one T cell receptor beta chain. Its antigen is not known. The data derive from a study of cytomegalovirus exposure and HLA in healthy donors. Broader study findings: Across donors, most TCRs were seen rarely, yet some public ones were widespread. Listed as cytomegalovirus-associated were 150 or so TCR beta chains. In a later analysis, a genetic analysis reported fewer productive-TCR N-insertions in an Asian-associated ancestry cluster than the cohort average.

The PCR ran on 60 Vbeta and 13 Jbeta primers. Assay used: immunoSEQ multiplex PCR; TCRdb lists only in-frame clones, some missing. The sample includes fewer than 200,000 clones, 76% of them seen just once. In nominal health when sampled, donors likely had unrecorded immune exposures nonetheless. V lost 6 bases, J lost 4 bases, and 5 bases stayed unmatched. The CDR3 length is 15 residues. The germline gives CDR1 MNHEY, CDR2 SVGAGI. The chain carries TRBV6-5 and TRBJ2-3, with 12 positions matching TRBD1. This clonotype was obtained from a female donor in good health and CMV-seronegative. The sequencing sample was made of PBMCs. The CDR3 loop is CASRWDRGRPDTQYF. CDR3 DNA sequence: TGTGCCAGCAGGTGGGACAGGGGGCGCCCAGATACGCAGTATTTT.